A single TCR beta chain is shown here with its context. The antigen remains unidentified. The source of the sample is a study of yellow fever vaccine responses in identical twins. General observations from the study: Reportedly, the T cell response mounted by twins to vaccine seemed partly convergent, partly personalized.

TCRdb independently ran MiXCR on the RT-PCR reads; one entry per CDR3 protein. Here the sample spans under 9,000 distinct CDR3 sequences, roughly 88% being singletons. Germline CDR1 reads LGHNA; CDR2 reads YSLEER. The CDR3 is 14 residues long. With 2 bases clipped from V and 6 bases from J, the junction kept 6 bases outside the gene matches. The source of this sequence is a woman under 30 who received the yellow fever vaccine. The input for sequencing was T cells from blood (PBMCs), unsorted or a sorted subset (not recorded which), taken before or after yellow fever vaccination (not recorded which). This chain uses TRBV4-3 with TRBJ2-7; 8 nucleotides agree with TRBD1. DNA for the CDR3: TGCGCCAGCAGCCAAAGACAGGGGCGGTTCGAGCAGTACTTC. It is translated as CASSQRQGRFEQYF.